The clone carrying this T cell receptor (beta chain) occurred once. Its antigen is as yet unknown. The data originate from a study of T cell repertoires in cytomegalovirus infection. Study-wide context: CMV infection together with matching HLA type was indicated by public TCR beta signatures.

The CDR3 has 18 residues. The germline gives CDR1 SGHNT, CDR2 YYREEE (reference sequence). V gave up 4 bases and J gave up 6 bases; unmatched junction bases: 16. TCRdb redid the calling of the reads with MiXCR, one entry per CDR3 protein. This sample carries some 350,000 distinct CDR3 sequences, about 29% of them seen once, and the ten largest clones take 15% to 20%. Notes on the study in general: Clonotype analysis showed dominance of the ex vivo response by HLA-C-restricted CMV-specific TCR beta clonotypes.

The clonotype was recovered from a human donor in good health (CMV status not recorded). Some clones in this sample may be carry-over from other donors' samples. The chain is built from TRBV5-4 and TRBJ2-3, with 11 positions matching TRBD2. The material was cultured PBMCs, obtained from culture after CMV antigen stimulation. CDR3 nucleotides: TGTGCCAGCAGCGGGGGGACTAGCGGAAAGGGAGCGGCGGATACGCAGTATTTT. Translated: CASSGGTSGKGAADTQYF.